These 27 T cell receptor beta chains were all obtained from the same sample, sequenced in a study of blood T cell repertoires in COVID-19. Profiling relied on immunoSEQ multiplex PCR, and the TCRdb table lists in-frame clones only, not all of them. The table records 250,000 to 300,000 clones, over 80% of them present only once. Sequencing used peripheral blood. The receptors come from a woman aged 40 to 50 with acute or convalescent COVID-19.

The chain recombines TRBV19 with TRBJ1-6; D may be TRBD1 (5 bases). Trimming stripped 4 bases from V and 10 bases from J, with 14 bases between. CDR1 LNHDA and CDR2 SQIVND come from the germline V gene (reference sequence). This CDR3 has 14 residues. The CDR3 protein is CASSTQGGKSPLHF. As DNA, the CDR3 is TGTGCCAGTAGTACCCAGGGTGGGAAATCACCCCTCCACTTT.

The chain links TRBV29-1 to TRBJ1-2; D may be TRBD1 (5 bases). CDR1 SQVTM and CDR2 ANQGSEA come from the germline V gene. The CDR3 runs 13 residues. Between the trimmed V and J ends, which lost 1 base and 8 bases, there was a span of 14 bases. The CDR3 loop reads CSVEAGGGNGYTF. CDR3 sequence (DNA): TGCAGCGTTGAAGCTGGTGGGGGGAACGGCTACACCTTC. Full variable domain (missing parts from reference TRBV29-1 and TRBJ1-2): SAVISQKPSRDICQRGTSLTIQCQVDSQVTMMFWYRQQPGQSLTLIATANQGSEATYESGFVIDKFPISRPNLTFSTLTVSNMSPEDSSIYLCSVEAGGGNGYTFGSGTRLTVV.

The chain combines TRBV2 with TRBJ1-2; TRBD1 might be the D (6 bases). This CDR3 is 19 amino acids long. V lost 8 bases to trimming and J lost 3 bases, with 31 bases between them. In germline, CDR1 is SNHLY, CDR2 FYNNEI. The CDR3 region is CASVGGKRQGKILDYGYTF. The CDR3 nucleotides are TGTGCCAGCGTAGGGGGAAAGAGGCAGGGTAAAATTCTCGACTATGGCTACACCTTC.

The rearrangement joins TRBV3-1 (or the pseudogene TRBV3-2) to TRBJ1-2; TRBD1 might be the D (6 bases). The CDR3 runs 14 residues. Germline V gene data show CDR1 as LGHDT and CDR2 as YNNKEL (reference sequence). The V and J ends lost 1 base and 8 bases respectively, with 14 bases between them. The CDR3 region has the DNA TGTGCCAGCAGCCAAGTGGGGGGGCAGTGGGGCTACACCTTC. It codes for CASSQVGGQWGYTF.

This clone was observed a single time. The chain joins TRBV6-5 to TRBJ2-5; the D gene is possibly TRBD2 (7 bases). V lost 6 bases and J lost 3, with 11 bases in between. The CDR3 extends over 13 amino acids. Germline values: CDR1 MNHEY, CDR2 SVGAGI. The CDR3 DNA follows: TGTGCCAGCAGAAGGGGGGGAGAAGAGACCCAGTACTTC. Translated, it gives CASRRGGEETQYF.

The genes are TRBV7-2 and TRBJ1-2; D gene uncertain. Trimming cost V 3 bases and J 5 bases, with 4 bases left between them. CDR3 length: 11 residues. In germline, CDR1 is SGHTA, CDR2 FQGNSA. In nucleotides, the CDR3 is TGTGCCAGCAGCTTTCATTATGGCTACACCTTC. Its protein is CASSFHYGYTF.

The rearrangement joins TRBV2 to TRBJ1-5; 9 bases map to TRBD1. CDR3 length equals 13 residues. In germline, CDR1 is SNHLY, CDR2 FYNNEI. V was pared by 7 bases and J by 6 bases, with 4 bases of the junction left unmatched. CDR3 DNA sequence: TGTGCCAGCAACAGGGACAGGGTTCAGCCCCAGCATTTT. Amino acid sequence: CASNRDRVQPQHF.

The chain carries TRBV7-2 and TRBJ1-3, with D uncertain. V dropped 1 base and J dropped 0 bases, with 19 bases sitting between them. Germline V lookup: CDR1 SGHTA, CDR2 FQGNSA. The CDR3 has 19 amino acids. The CDR3 DNA is TGTGCCAGCAGCTTAGGCTCGCTTGTGCGCAAGAGCTCTGGAAACACCATATATTTT. Encoded protein: CASSLGSLVRKSSGNTIYF.

The chain has TRBV3-1 (or the pseudogene TRBV3-2) and TRBJ1-4, with 9 nucleotides matching TRBD1. CDR1 is LGHDT, CDR2 YNNKEL, per germline (reference sequence). The CDR3 runs to 16 residues. Losses at the gene ends were 1 base for V and 11 bases for J; bases not matched to a gene: 11. The DNA of the CDR3 is TGTGCCAGCAGCCAAGGGACAGGGGCGAGAGGGGATAAACTGTTTTTT. This gives the protein CASSQGTGARGDKLFF.

This chain joins TRBV2 and TRBJ1-2; maybe TRBD1 (6 bases). Trimming left V 2 bases short and J 4 bases short, with 20 bases between. The CDR3 sequence is 17 residues long. The germline V gene has CDR1 SNHLY and CDR2 FYNNEI. The CDR3: CASSEWGRTDKFYGYTF. In DNA, the CDR3 is TGTGCCAGCAGTGAATGGGGGCGGACAGACAAGTTCTATGGCTACACCTTC.

The CDR3, as DNA: TGTGCCAGTAGTATGAGGCGACTAGCGGGGGGGAATGCAGATACGCAGTATTTT. This encodes CASSMRRLAGGNADTQYF. The chain combines TRBV19 with TRBJ2-3; 14 bases fit TRBD2. This CDR3 region has 18 residues. CDR1 and CDR2 from the germline V gene are LNHDA and SQIVND (reference sequence). V shed 3 bases and J 4 bases; nucleotides not matched to a gene: 9.

This clone appeared once. The chain combines TRBV29-1 with TRBJ2-3; TRBD1 matches at 8 bases. This CDR3 spans 12 amino acids. Germline CDR1 is SQVTM and CDR2 is ANQGSEA. J was trimmed by 3 bases and V by 7 bases; bases with no gene match: 3. The CDR3 bases are TGCAGCGCCGGACAGGGAACAGATACGCAGTATTTT. This sequence encodes CSAGQGTDTQYF.

The J gene is TRBJ2-1, the V gene TRBV10-3; unclear D gene. The CDR3 runs to 11 residues. Per the germline V gene, CDR1 is ENHRY and CDR2 is SYGVKD. V was clipped by 8 bases and J by 7 bases, with 9 bases between them. CDR3 sequence: CAIASQNEQFF. CDR3 in DNA: TGTGCCATCGCTTCGCAGAATGAGCAGTTCTTC.

The rearrangement joins TRBV21-1 to TRBJ2-7; TRBD1 is the table's D call, not checked against the DNA. TRBV21-1 represents a pseudogene. The CDR3 totals 14 residues. CDR3 sequence reads: CASSLKGGSGEQYV. CDR3 nucleotide sequence: TGTGCCAGCAGTCTAAAAGGGGGTTCGGGGGAGCAGTACGTC.

The CDR3 nucleotides read TGCGCCAGCAGCGCGGGATCTTATGGCACTGAAGCTTTCTTT. This sequence encodes CASSAGSYGTEAFF. This chain connects TRBV5-1 to TRBJ1-1; unclear D gene. From germline, CDR1 is SGHRS and CDR2 YFSETQ. This CDR3 has 14 residues. V gave up 4 bases and J gave up 4 bases, with 14 bases separating them.

CDR3 region: CASSGPGQLEGYTF. The CDR3 bases are TGTGCCAGCAGTGGACCCGGACAGCTAGAGGGCTACACCTTC. The chain combines TRBV2 with TRBJ1-2, with D possibly matching TRBD1 (6 bases). CDR3 length equals 14 residues. Trimming left V 4 bases short and J 8 bases short, with 17 bases between. CDR1 SNHLY and CDR2 FYNNEI come from the germline V gene.

The chain combines TRBV6-6 with TRBJ1-2; the D gene is possibly TRBD1 (5 bases). The V and J ends lost 2 bases and 2 bases respectively, with 9 bases between them. The CDR3 is made up of 14 amino acids. Germline assignment: CDR1 MNHNY and CDR2 SVGAGI (reference sequence). The CDR3 DNA follows: TGTGCCAGCAGTTACCAGGGTAGCAACTATGGCTACACCTTC. Its protein product is CASSYQGSNYGYTF.

The gene calls are TRBV4-1 and TRBJ2-5; 7 nucleotides line up with TRBD1. CDR1 and CDR2 from the germline V gene are MGHRA and YSYEKL. The CDR3 has 14 amino acids. V was clipped by 1 base and J by 5 bases; unmatched bases: 4. The CDR3 DNA reads TGCGCCAGCAGCCAAGGACAGGGCGGGGAGACCCAGTACTTC. It encodes CASSQGQGGETQYF.

The chain has TRBV7-2 and TRBJ1-4, with 8 bases aligning to TRBD1. CDR3 size: 15 residues. V lost 5 bases, J lost 1 base, and 3 bases stayed unmatched. The germline V gene has CDR1 SGHTA and CDR2 FQGNSA. CDR3 amino acids: CASSVTGGTNEKLFF. CDR3 in DNA: TGTGCCAGCAGCGTCACAGGGGGAACTAATGAAAAACTGTTTTTT.

The gene calls are TRBV19 and TRBJ1-1, with 8 nucleotides matching TRBD1. The CDR3 extends over 15 amino acids. The ends lost 4 bases at V and 0 bases at J; junction bases unmatched: 4. From germline, CDR1 is LNHDA and CDR2 SQIVND (reference sequence). DNA for the CDR3: TGTGCCAGTAGTACCAGACAGGGGATGAACACTGAAGCTTTCTTT. Residues: CASSTRQGMNTEAFF.

This chain uses TRBV9 with TRBJ2-1, with 8 nucleotides matching TRBD1. CDR1 and CDR2 (germline): SGDLS, YYNGEE. V gave up 3 bases and J gave up 2 bases; unmatched junction bases: 4. This CDR3 is built from 15 residues. CDR3 nucleotide sequence: TGTGCCAGCAGCGAAGAGACAGGGGCCTACAATGAGCAGTTCTTC. Amino acids: CASSEETGAYNEQFF.

J is TRBJ1-4 and V is TRBV5-5, with TRBD1 identical over 10 bases. In germline, CDR1 is SGHKS, CDR2 YYEKEE (reference sequence). The J segment lost 8 bases and the V segment lost 4 bases, leaving 11 bases of the junction unmatched. The CDR3 length is 16 residues. In DNA, the CDR3 is TGTGCCAGCAGCCTGGAGACAGGGGGCCTTGGGGAAAAACTGTTTTTT. Its protein product is CASSLETGGLGEKLFF. The variable domain in full, completed from reference TRBV5-5 and TRBJ1-4, reads DAGVTQSPTHLIKTRGQQVTLRCSPISGHKSVSWYQQVLGQGPQFIFQYYEKEERGRGNFPDRFSARQFPNYSSELNVNALLLGDSALYLCASSLETGGLGEKLFFGSGTQLSVL.

The rearrangement links TRBV6-6 to TRBJ2-5; a weak D match, TRBD1 (5 bases). The V and J ends lost 0 bases and 1 base respectively, with 12 bases between them. The CDR3 spans 16 residues. The germline V gene encodes CDR1 MNHNY and CDR2 SVGAGI (reference sequence). CDR3 sequence (DNA): TGTGCCAGCAGTTACTCGAGAACAGGCCGCCAAGAGACCCAGTACTTC. Encoded protein: CASSYSRTGRQETQYF.

The J gene is TRBJ2-1, the V gene TRBV4-2; TRBD1 is a possible D gene (6 bases). The CDR3 consists of 15 residues. V was pared by 4 bases and J by 6 bases, with 16 bases between. Looked up from germline, CDR1 is LGHNA and CDR2 is YNFKEQ. The CDR3 region has the DNA TGTGCCAGCAGCCGGACAGCAGGGAATATCAATGAGCAGTTCTTC. Translation: CASSRTAGNINEQFF.

This clone occurred once. The chain couples TRBV29-1 to TRBJ1-1; D is ambiguous. CDR1 is SQVTM and CDR2 is ANQGSEA in the germline V gene. V was clipped by 7 bases and J by 1 base, with 16 bases between them. CDR3 length: 14 residues. The CDR3 loop reads CSGAGGVWNTEAFF. The CDR3 region has the DNA TGCAGCGGGGCGGGCGGCGTTTGGAACACTGAAGCTTTCTTT.

CDR3 in amino acids: CASSPRSAGPNSGNTIYF. CDR3 nucleotide sequence: TGTGCCAGCTCACCACGGTCAGCAGGCCCTAACTCTGGAAACACCATATATTTT. The rearrangement uses TRBV18 and TRBJ1-3, with unresolved D. Germline assignment: CDR1 KGHSH and CDR2 LQKENI. V was cut by 1 base and J by 0 bases, with 16 bases left in between. This CDR3 comprises 18 residues.

This clone occurred once. The rearrangement links TRBV29-1 to TRBJ2-7; a weak D match, TRBD1 (6 bases). The germline CDR1 and CDR2 sequences are SQVTM and ANQGSEA. CDR3 length: 11 amino acids. Deletions cut 6 bases from V and 2 bases from J, with 8 bases between. Here the CDR3 reads CSVGDTYEQYV. The CDR3 nucleotides are TGCAGCGTGGGGGACACCTACGAGCAGTACGTC.